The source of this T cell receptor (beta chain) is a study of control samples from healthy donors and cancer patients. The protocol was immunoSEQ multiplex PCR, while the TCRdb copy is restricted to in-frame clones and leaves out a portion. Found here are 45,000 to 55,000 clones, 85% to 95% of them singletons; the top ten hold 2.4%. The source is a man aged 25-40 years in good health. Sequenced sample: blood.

CDR3 protein: CASSHRDRGTTEAFF. CDR3 in DNA: TGTGCCAGTAGTCACCGGGACAGGGGGACCACTGAAGCTTTCTTT. The V call is TRBV19, the J call TRBJ1-1; 11 positions agree with TRBD1. V lost 5 bases to trimming and J lost 4 bases; unmatched junction nucleotides: 6. Germline CDR1 is LNHDA and CDR2 is SQIVND (reference sequence). The CDR3 runs 15 residues.